This entry lists 3 T cell receptor beta chains sequenced from one sample in a study of T cell responses to AZD1222 COVID-19 vaccine. The table came from immunoSEQ multiplex PCR; TCRdb's copy has only in-frame clones and leaves some out. The repertoire includes about 170,000 clones, roughly 85% of them detected once, and 0.85% to 1.1% sits in the top ten. The sequencing here drew on peripheral blood, taken 28 days after the second AZD1222 dose. These receptor sequences come from an adult who received the AZD1222 COVID-19 vaccine.

This rearrangement joins TRBV5-5 to TRBJ1-5; 9 nucleotides agree with TRBD1. CDR1 and CDR2 (germline): SGHKS, YYEKEE (reference sequence). V lost 3 bases and J lost 7; bases outside the gene matches: 8. The CDR3 contains 15 residues. For the CDR3, the DNA is TGTGCCAGCAGCTCTGGGACAGGGTTGGGGCAGCCCCAGCATTTT. Protein product: CASSSGTGLGQPQHF.

The chain couples TRBV19 to TRBJ2-1, with 11 bases matching TRBD2. V lost 6 bases to trimming and J lost 5 bases; unmatched junction nucleotides: 9. CDR3 length: 16 residues. Germline CDR1 LNHDA, CDR2 SQIVND (reference sequence). Here the CDR3 reads CASRRVAGGWNNEQFF. The CDR3 DNA sequence: TGTGCCAGTAGGCGGGTAGCGGGGGGGTGGAACAATGAGCAGTTCTTC. Using reference TRBV19 and TRBJ2-1 for the parts outside the CDR3, the full variable domain is DGGITQSPKYLFRKEGQNVTLSCEQNLNHDAMYWYRQDPGQGLRLIYYSQIVNDFQKGDIAEGYSVSREKKESFPLTVTSAQKNPTAFYLCASRRVAGGWNNEQFFGPGTRLTVL.

The genes are TRBV19 and TRBJ1-6, with D uncertain. CDR3 length: 14 amino acids. CDR1 LNHDA and CDR2 SQIVND come from the germline V gene (reference sequence). The V and J ends lost 4 bases and 7 bases respectively, with 11 bases between them. CDR3 loop: CASSNAQTNSPLHF. In DNA form, the CDR3 reads TGTGCCAGTAGTAATGCACAGACCAATTCACCCCTCCACTTT.